This TCR beta chain was recovered during a study of blood T cell repertoires in COVID-19. Using immunoSEQ multiplex PCR, the repertoire was profiled, and TCRdb retains in-frame clones only, with some absent. The data show 250,000 to 300,000 clones, with roughly 90% seen just once and around 11% held by the top ten. Sequenced input: peripheral blood. This sequence originates from a woman under 40 with COVID-19, enrolled during active disease.

The CDR3 DNA sequence: TGTGCCAGCAGTCAGGGGGCTTATAGCAATCAGCCCCAGCATTTT. It translates to CASSQGAYSNQPQHF. The chain recombines TRBV6-5 with TRBJ1-5; TRBD1 agrees at 8 bases. This CDR3 region has 15 residues. Germline CDR1 is MNHEY and CDR2 is SVGAGI. J lost 0 bases, V lost 5 bases, and 3 bases had no gene match.